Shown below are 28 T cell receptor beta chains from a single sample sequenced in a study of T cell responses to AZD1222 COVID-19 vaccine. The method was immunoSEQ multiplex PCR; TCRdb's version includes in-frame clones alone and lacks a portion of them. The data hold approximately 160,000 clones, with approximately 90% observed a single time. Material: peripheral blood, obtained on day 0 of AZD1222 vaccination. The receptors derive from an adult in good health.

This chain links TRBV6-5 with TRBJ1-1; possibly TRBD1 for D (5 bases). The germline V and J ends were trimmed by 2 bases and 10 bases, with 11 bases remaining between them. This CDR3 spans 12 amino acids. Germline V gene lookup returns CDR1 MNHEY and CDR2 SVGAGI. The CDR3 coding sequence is TGTGCCAGCAGTTACGGGGACGGTGGAGCTTTCTTT. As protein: CASSYGDGGAFF.

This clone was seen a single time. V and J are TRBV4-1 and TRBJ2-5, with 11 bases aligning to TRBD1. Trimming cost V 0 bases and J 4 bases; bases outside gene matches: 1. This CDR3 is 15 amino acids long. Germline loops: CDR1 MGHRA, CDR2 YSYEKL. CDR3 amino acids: CASSQDGTGGETQYF. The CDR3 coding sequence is TGCGCCAGCAGCCAAGACGGGACAGGGGGAGAGACCCAGTACTTC.

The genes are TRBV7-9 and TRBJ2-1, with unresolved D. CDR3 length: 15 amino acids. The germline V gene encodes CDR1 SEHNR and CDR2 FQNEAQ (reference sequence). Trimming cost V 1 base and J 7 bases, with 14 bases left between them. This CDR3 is CASSLVPSRINEQFF. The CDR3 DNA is TGTGCCAGCAGCTTAGTTCCCAGCAGGATAAATGAGCAGTTCTTC.

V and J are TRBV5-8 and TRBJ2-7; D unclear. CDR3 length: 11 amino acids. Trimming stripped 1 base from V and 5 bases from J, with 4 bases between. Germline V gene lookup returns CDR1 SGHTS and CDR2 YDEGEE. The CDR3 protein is CASSLFDEQYF. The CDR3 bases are TGTGCCAGCAGCTTGTTTGACGAGCAGTACTTC.

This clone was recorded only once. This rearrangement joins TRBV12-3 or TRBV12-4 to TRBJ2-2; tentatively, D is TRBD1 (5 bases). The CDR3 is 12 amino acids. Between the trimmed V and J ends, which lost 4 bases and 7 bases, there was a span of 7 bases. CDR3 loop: CASSSGIGELFF. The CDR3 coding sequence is TGTGCCAGCAGTTCAGGGATCGGGGAGCTGTTTTTT.

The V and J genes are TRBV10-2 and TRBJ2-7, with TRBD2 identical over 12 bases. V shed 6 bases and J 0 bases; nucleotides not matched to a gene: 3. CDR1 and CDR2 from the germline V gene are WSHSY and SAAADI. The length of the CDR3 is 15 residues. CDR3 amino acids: CASRTGLAGSYEQYF. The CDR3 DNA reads TGCGCCAGCAGGACGGGACTAGCGGGCTCCTACGAGCAGTACTTC.

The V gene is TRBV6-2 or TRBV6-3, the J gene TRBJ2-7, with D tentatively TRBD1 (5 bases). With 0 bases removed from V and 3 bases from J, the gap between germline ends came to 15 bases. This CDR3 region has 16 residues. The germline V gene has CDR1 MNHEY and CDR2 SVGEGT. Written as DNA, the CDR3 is TGTGCCAGCAGTTACTCGACGACAGTTAACCGCTACGAGCAGTACTTC. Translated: CASSYSTTVNRYEQYF.

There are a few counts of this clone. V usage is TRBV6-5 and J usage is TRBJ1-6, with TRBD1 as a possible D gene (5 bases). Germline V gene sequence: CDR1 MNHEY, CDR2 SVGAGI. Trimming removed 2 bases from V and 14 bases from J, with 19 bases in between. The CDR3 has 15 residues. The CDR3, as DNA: TGTGCCAGCAGTTACAGGACACCCCCGTTCGGTACCCTCCACTTT. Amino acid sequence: CASSYRTPPFGTLHF.

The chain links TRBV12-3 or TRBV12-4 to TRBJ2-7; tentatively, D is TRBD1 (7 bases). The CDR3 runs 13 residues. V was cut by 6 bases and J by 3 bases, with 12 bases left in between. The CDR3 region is CASRAGQSYEQYF. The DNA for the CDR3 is TGTGCCAGCAGGGCGGGACAGAGCTACGAGCAGTACTTC.

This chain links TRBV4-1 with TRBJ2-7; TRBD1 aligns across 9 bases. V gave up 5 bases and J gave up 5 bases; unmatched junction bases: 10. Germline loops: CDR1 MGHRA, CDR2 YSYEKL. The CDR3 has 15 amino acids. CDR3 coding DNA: TGCGCCAGCAGCAGCCCCGGGACAGGGATAAACGAGCAGTACTTC. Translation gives CASSSPGTGINEQYF.

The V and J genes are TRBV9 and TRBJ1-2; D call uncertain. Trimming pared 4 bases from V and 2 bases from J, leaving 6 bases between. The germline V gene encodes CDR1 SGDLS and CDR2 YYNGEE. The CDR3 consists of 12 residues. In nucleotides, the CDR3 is TGTGCCAGCAGCCCCGGGAACTATGGCTACACCTTC. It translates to CASSPGNYGYTF.

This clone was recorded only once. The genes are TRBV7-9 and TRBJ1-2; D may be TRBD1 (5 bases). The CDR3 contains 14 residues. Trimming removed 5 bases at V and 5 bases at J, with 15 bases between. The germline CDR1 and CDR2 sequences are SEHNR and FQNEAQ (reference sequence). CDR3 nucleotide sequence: TGTGCCAGCAGCCCGCCACAGGCTTGGTATGGCTACACCTTC. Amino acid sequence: CASSPPQAWYGYTF.

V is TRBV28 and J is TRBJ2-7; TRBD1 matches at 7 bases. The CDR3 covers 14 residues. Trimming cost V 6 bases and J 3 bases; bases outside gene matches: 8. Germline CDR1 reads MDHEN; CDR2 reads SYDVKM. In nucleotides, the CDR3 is TGTGCCAGCAGCTCGGGACAGTCGTTCTACGAGCAGTACTTC. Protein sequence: CASSSGQSFYEQYF.

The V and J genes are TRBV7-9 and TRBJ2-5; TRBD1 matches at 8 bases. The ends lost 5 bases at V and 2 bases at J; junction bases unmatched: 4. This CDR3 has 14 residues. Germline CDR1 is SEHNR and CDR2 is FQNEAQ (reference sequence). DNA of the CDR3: TGTGCCAGCAGCGCCAGGGGGCTTCAAGAGACCCAGTACTTC. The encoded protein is CASSARGLQETQYF.

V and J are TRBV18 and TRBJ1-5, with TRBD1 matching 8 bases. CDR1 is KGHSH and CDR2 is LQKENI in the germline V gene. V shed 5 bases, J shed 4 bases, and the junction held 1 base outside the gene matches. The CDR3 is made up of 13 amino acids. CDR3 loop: CASSGDRNQPQHF. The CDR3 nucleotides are TGTGCCAGCTCAGGGGACAGGAATCAGCCCCAGCATTTT.

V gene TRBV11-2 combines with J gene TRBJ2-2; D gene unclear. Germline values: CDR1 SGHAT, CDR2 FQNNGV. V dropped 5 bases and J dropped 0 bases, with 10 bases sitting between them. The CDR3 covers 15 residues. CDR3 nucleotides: TGTGCCAGCAGCCCACAAGGCGCGAACACCGGGGAGCTGTTTTTT. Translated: CASSPQGANTGELFF.

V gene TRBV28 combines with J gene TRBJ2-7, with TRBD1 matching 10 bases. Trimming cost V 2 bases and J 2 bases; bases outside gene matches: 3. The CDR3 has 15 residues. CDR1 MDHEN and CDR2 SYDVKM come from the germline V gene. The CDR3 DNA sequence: TGTGCCAGCAGTTTAGGGGGGACAGGGGCCTACGAGCAGTACTTC. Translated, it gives CASSLGGTGAYEQYF.

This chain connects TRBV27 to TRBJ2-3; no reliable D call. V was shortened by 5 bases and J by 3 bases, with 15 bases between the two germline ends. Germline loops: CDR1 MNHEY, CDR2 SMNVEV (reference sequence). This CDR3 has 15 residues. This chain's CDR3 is CASSPTRGWTDTQYF. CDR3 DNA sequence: TGTGCCAGCAGTCCTACCCGCGGTTGGACAGATACGCAGTATTTT.

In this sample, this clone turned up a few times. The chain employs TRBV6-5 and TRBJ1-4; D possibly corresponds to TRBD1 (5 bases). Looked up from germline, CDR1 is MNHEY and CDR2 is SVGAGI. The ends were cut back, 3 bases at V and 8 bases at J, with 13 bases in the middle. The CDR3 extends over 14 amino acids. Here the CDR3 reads CASSYGGGKEKLFF. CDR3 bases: TGTGCCAGCAGTTATGGGGGGGGGAAGGAAAAACTGTTTTTT.

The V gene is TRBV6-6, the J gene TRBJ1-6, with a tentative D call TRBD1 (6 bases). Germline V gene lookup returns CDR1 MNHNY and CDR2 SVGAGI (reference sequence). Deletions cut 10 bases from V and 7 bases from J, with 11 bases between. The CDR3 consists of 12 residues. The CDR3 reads CATHRENSPLHF. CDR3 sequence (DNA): TGTGCCACCCACAGGGAAAATTCACCCCTCCACTTT.

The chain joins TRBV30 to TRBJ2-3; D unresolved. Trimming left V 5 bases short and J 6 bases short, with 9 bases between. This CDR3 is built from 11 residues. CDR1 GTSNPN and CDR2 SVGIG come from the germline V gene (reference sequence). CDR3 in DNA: TGTGCCTGGGGAGTAGGGGATACGCAGTATTTT. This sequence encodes CAWGVGDTQYF.

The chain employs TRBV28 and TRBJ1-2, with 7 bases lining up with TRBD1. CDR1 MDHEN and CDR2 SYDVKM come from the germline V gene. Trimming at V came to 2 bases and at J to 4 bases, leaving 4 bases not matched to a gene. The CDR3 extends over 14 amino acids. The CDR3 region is CASSLPTGTYGYTF. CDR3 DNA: TGTGCCAGCAGTTTACCGACAGGGACCTATGGCTACACCTTC.

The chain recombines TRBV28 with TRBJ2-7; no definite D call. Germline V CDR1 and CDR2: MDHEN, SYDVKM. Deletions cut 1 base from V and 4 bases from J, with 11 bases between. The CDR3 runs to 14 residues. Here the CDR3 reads CASSLSAEVYEQYF. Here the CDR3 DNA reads TGTGCCAGCAGTTTATCCGCCGAGGTATACGAGCAGTACTTC.

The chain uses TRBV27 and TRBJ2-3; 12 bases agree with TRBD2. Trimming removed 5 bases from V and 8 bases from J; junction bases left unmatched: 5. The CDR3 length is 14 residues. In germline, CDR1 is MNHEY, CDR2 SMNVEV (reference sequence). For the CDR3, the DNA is TGTGCCAGCAGTCCTCTAGCGGGAGGGGGTACGCAGTATTTT. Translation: CASSPLAGGGTQYF.

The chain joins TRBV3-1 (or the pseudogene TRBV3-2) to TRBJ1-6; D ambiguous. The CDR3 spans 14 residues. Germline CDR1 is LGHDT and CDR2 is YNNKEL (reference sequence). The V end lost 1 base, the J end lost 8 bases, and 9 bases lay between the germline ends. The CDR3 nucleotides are TGTGCCAGCAGCCAAGTCCACCGAGATTCACCCCTCCACTTT. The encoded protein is CASSQVHRDSPLHF.

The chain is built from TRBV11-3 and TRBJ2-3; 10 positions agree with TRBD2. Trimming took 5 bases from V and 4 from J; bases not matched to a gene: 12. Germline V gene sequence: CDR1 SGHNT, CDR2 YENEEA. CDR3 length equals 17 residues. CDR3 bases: TGTGCCAGCAGCCCGGGACTAGCGATCCCCGAAGCAGATACGCAGTATTTT. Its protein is CASSPGLAIPEADTQYF. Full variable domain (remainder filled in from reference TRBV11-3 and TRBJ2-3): EAGVVQSPRYKIIEKKQPVAFWCNPISGHNTLYWYLQNLGQGPELLIRYENEEAVDDSQLPKDRFSAERLKGVDSTLKIQPAELGDSAVYLCASSPGLAIPEADTQYFGPGTRLTVL.

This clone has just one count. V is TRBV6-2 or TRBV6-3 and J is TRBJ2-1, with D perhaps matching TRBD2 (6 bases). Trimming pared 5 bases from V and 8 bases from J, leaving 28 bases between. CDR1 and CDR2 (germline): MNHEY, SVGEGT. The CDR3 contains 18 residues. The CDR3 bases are TGTGCCAGCAGTGGCCCCTATTCAGCGGGCCATCTTGGGCATGAGCAGTTCTTC. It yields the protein CASSGPYSAGHLGHEQFF.

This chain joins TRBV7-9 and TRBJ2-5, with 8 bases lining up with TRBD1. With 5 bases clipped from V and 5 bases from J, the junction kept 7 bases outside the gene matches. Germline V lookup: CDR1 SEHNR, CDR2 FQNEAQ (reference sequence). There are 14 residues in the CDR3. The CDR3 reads CASSPRTGYETQYF. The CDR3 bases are TGTGCCAGCAGCCCCCGGACAGGGTACGAGACCCAGTACTTC.